This T cell receptor (beta chain) was observed in a study of control samples from healthy donors and cancer patients. There are 15 residues in the CDR3. V lost 3 bases, J lost 0 bases, and 9 bases lay in between. Germline V lookup: CDR1 KGHDR, CDR2 SFDVKD. The table came from immunoSEQ multiplex PCR; TCRdb's copy has only in-frame clones and leaves some out. The sample consists of approximately 83,000 clones, approximately 93% of them appearing once. The sample was blood. This chain connects TRBV24-1 to TRBJ2-3, with D unresolved. The receptor comes from a woman aged 25-40 years in good health. CDR3: CATSDPWTSTDTQYF. CDR3 nucleotides: TGTGCCACCAGTGATCCTTGGACGAGCACAGATACGCAGTATTTT.